The clone carrying this T cell receptor beta chain was counted many times. The germline CDR1 and CDR2 sequences are SGHTA and FQGNSA. The J segment lost 8 bases and the V segment lost 1 base, leaving 3 bases of the junction unmatched. The CDR3 length is 15 residues. Using its own MiXCR run on the 5' RACE reads, TCRdb lists one record per CDR3 protein. Among approximately 240,000 distinct CDR3 sequences listed, approximately 3.6% were seen once. The source of the sample is a study of T cells after yellow fever vaccination. Sequenced here: PBMCs, sampled 15 days after the yellow fever booster vaccination. The chain carries TRBV7-2 and TRBJ1-4; 11 nucleotides match TRBD1. This TCR came from a man younger than 30 who received the YFV17D yellow fever vaccine. CDR3 DNA sequence: TGTGCCAGCAGCTTAGTCGGGACAGGGGGGGAAAAACTGTTTTTT. Translation: CASSLVGTGGEKLFF. Supplemented by reference TRBV7-2 and TRBJ1-4, the full variable domain reads GAGVSQSPSNKVTEKGKDVELRCDPISGHTALYWYRQSLGQGLEFLIYFQGNSAPDKSGLPSDRFSAERTGGSVSTLTIQRTQQEDSAVYLCASSLVGTGGEKLFFGSGTQLSVL.